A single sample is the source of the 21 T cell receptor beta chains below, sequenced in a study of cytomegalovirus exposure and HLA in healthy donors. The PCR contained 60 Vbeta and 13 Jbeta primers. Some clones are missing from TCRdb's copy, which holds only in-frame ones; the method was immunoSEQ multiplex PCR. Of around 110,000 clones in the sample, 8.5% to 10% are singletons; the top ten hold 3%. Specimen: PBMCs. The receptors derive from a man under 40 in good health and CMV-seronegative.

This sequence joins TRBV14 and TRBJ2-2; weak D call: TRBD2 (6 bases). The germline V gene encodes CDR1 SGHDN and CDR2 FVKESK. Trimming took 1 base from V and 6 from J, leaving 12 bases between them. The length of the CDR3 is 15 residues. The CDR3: CASSQVSGVSGELFF. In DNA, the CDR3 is TGTGCCAGCAGCCAAGTATCGGGGGTCTCCGGGGAGCTGTTTTTT. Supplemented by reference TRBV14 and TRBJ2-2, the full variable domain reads EAGVTQFPSHSVIEKGQTVTLRCDPISGHDNLYWYRRVMGKEIKFLLHFVKESKQDESGMPNNRFLAERTGGTYSTLKVQPAELEDSGVYFCASSQVSGVSGELFFGEGSRLTVL.

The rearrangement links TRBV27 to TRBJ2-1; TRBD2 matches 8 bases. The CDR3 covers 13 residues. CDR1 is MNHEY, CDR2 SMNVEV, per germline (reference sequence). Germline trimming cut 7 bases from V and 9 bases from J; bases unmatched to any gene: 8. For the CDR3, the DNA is TGTGCCAGCACTCCCGGCGGGAGGAGTGAGCAGTTCTTC. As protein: CASTPGGRSEQFF.

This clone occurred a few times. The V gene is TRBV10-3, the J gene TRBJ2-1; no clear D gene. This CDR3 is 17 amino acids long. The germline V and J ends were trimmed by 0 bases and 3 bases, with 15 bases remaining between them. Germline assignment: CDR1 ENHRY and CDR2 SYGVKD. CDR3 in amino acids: CAISESDAAEHYNEQFF. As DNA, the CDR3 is TGTGCCATCAGTGAGTCTGATGCGGCTGAGCACTACAATGAGCAGTTCTTC.

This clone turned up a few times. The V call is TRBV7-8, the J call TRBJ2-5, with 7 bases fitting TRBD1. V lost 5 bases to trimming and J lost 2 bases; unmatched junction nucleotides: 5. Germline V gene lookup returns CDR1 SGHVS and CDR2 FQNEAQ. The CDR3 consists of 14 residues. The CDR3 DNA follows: TGTGCCAGCAGCCAAAAGACAGGGCAAGAGACCCAGTACTTC. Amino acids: CASSQKTGQETQYF.

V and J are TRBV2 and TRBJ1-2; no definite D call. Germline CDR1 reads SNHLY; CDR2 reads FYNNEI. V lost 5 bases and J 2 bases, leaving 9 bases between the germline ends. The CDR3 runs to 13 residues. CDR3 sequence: CASSPQKNYGYTF. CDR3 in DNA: TGTGCCAGCAGTCCACAGAAAAACTATGGCTACACCTTC.

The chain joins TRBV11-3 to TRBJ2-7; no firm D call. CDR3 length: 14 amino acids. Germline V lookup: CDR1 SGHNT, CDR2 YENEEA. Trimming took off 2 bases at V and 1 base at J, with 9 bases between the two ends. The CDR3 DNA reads TGTGCCAGCAGCTTATTTGGCAGGTCCTACGAGCAGTACTTC. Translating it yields CASSLFGRSYEQYF.

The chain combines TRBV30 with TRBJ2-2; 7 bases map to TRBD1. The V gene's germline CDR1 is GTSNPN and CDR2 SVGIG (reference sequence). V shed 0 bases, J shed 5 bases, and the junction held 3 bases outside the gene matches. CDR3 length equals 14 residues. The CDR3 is CAWSVPRGTGELFF. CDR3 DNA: TGTGCCTGGAGTGTACCCAGGGGGACCGGGGAGCTGTTTTTT.

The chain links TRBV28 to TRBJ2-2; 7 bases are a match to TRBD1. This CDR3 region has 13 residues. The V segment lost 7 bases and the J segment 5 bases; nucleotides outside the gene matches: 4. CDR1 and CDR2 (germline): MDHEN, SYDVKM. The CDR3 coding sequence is TGTGCCAGCAAATTCAGGGGGACCGGGGAGCTGTTTTTT. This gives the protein CASKFRGTGELFF.

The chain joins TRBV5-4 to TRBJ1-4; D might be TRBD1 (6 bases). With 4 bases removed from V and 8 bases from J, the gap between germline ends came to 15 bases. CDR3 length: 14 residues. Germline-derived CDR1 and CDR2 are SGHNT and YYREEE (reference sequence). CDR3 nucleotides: TGTGCCAGCAGCACCGGACAGCCGGGGGAAAAACTGTTTTTT. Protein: CASSTGQPGEKLFF.

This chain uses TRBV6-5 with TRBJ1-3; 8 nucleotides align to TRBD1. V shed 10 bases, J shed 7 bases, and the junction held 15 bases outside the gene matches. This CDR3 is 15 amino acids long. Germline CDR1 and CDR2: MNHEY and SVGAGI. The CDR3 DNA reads TGTGCCACCCAGCGGCTCTCGACAGGGGAGAACACCATATATTTT. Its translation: CATQRLSTGENTIYF.

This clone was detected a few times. CDR3 DNA sequence: TGTGCCAGCAGCTCGCGCAGGGACTCCTACGAGCAGTACTTC. The encoded protein is CASSSRRDSYEQYF. This chain joins TRBV5-4 and TRBJ2-7, with a tentative D call TRBD1 (5 bases). V gave up 3 bases and J gave up 0 bases, with 10 bases separating them. The CDR3 spans 14 residues. CDR1 is SGHNT, CDR2 YYREEE, per germline (reference sequence).

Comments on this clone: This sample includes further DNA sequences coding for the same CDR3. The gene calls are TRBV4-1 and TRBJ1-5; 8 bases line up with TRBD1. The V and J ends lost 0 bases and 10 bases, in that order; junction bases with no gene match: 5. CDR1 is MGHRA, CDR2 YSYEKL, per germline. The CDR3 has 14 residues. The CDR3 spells CASSQDGRGRPQHF. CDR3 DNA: TGCGCCAGCAGCCAAGACGGCAGGGGGCGACCCCAGCATTTT.

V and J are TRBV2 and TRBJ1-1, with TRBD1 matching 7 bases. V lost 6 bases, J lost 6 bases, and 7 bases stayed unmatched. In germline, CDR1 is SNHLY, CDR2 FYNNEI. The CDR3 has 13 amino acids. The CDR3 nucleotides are TGTGCCAGCAGGGGACAGAGCGGCTCTGAAGCTTTCTTT. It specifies CASRGQSGSEAFF.

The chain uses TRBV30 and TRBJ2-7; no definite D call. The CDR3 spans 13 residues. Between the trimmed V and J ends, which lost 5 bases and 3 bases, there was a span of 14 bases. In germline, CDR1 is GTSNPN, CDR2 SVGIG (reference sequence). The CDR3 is CAWDARHGYEQYF. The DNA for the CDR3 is TGTGCCTGGGACGCCCGACATGGCTACGAGCAGTACTTC.

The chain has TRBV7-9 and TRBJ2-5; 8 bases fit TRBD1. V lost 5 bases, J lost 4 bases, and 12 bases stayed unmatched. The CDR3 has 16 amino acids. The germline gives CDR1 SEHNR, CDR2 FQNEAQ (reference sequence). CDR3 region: CASSQVGQGAGETQYF. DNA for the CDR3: TGTGCCAGCAGCCAGGTCGGTCAGGGGGCTGGAGAGACCCAGTACTTC.

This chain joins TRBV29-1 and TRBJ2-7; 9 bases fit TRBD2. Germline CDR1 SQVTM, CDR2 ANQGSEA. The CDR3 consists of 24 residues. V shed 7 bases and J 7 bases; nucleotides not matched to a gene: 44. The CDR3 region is CSASHLATPSAQGRGGGRASEQYF. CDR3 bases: TGCAGCGCCTCTCACCTCGCCACACCATCGGCGCAGGGCCGAGGGGGCGGGAGGGCTAGTGAGCAGTACTTC.

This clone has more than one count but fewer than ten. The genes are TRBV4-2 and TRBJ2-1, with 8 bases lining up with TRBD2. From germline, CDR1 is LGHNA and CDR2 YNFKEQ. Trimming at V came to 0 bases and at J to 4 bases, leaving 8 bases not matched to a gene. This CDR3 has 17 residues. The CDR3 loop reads CASSQDGAGGFYNEQFF. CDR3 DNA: TGTGCCAGCAGCCAAGATGGGGCGGGAGGCTTTTACAATGAGCAGTTCTTC.

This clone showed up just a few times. As DNA, the CDR3 is TGTGCCAGCAGTGAACGGTCGCCAGGTAGGAACACTGAAGCTTTCTTT. Protein sequence: CASSERSPGRNTEAFF. This chain joins TRBV2 and TRBJ1-1, with D unclear. Trimming removed 2 bases from V and 1 base from J, with 14 bases in between. Germline V lookup: CDR1 SNHLY, CDR2 FYNNEI. This CDR3 contains 16 residues.

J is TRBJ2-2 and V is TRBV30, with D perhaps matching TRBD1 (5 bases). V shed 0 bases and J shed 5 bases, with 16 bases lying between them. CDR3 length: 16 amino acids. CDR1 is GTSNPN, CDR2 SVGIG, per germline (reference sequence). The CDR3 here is CAWSVFRGRKTGELFF. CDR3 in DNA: TGTGCCTGGAGTGTATTTAGGGGTCGTAAAACCGGGGAGCTGTTTTTT.

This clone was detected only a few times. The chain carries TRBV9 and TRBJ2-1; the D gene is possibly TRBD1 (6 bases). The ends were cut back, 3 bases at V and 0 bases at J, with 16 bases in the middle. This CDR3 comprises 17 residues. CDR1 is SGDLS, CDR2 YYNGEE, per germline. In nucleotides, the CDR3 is TGTGCCAGCAGCGCCACAGGGAACCCCAGCTCCTACAATGAGCAGTTCTTC. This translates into CASSATGNPSSYNEQFF. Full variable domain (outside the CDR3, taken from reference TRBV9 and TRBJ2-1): DSGVTQTPKHLITATGQRVTLRCSPRSGDLSVYWYQQSLDQGLQFLIQYYNGEERAKGNILERFSAQQFPDLHSELNLSSLELGDSALYFCASSATGNPSSYNEQFFGPGTRLTVL.

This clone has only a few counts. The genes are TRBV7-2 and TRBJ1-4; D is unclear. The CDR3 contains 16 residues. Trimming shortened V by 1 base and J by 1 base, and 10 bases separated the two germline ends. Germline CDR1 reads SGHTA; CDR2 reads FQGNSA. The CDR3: CASSLVRRVTNEKLFF. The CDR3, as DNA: TGTGCCAGCAGCTTAGTTCGCCGCGTAACTAATGAAAAACTGTTTTTT.